The 7 T cell receptor beta chains below were found in one sample sequenced in a study of shared clonotypes between healthy human individuals. Measured with immunoSEQ multiplex PCR; TCRdb has only the in-frame clones, and not every one. The sample holds millions of clones, about 92% seen once. The sequenced sample consisted of naive CD4+ T cells sorted from blood. The subset denotes: CD45RA+ positively selected. These receptor sequences come from a man aged 18-30 years in good health.

The chain links TRBV27 to TRBJ1-1; 8 nucleotides agree with TRBD1. The CDR3 extends over 14 amino acids. V lost 6 bases to trimming and J lost 9 bases; unmatched junction nucleotides: 12. CDR1 is MNHEY, CDR2 SMNVEV, per germline (reference sequence). As DNA, the CDR3 is TGTGCCAGCAGCGAGGGACAGGTTTCTTCCAAAGCTTTCTTT. This codes for CASSEGQVSSKAFF.

This CDR3 reads CASSVGQGMVTDTQYF. CDR3 sequence (DNA): TGTGCCAGCAGCGTCGGACAGGGTATGGTAACAGATACGCAGTATTTT. The chain combines TRBV9 with TRBJ2-3, with 8 bases aligning to TRBD1. The trim removed 2 bases at V and 3 bases at J, leaving 8 bases unmatched. The CDR3 covers 16 residues. Germline loops: CDR1 SGDLS, CDR2 YYNGEE.

The chain has TRBV21-1 and TRBJ2-2. TRBV21-1 is designated a pseudogene. This CDR3 comprises 14 residues. The CDR3 DNA reads TGTGCCAGCAGCAAAGAGGTCGGCACCGGGGAGCTGTTTTTT. As protein: CASSKEVGTGELFF.

About this clone: Different DNA sequences within this sample yield the same CDR3. The rearrangement links TRBV5-1 to TRBJ2-2; D is possibly TRBD1 (5 bases). This CDR3 region has 13 residues. CDR1 and CDR2 from the germline V gene are SGHRS and YFSETQ. Trimming cost V 4 bases and J 6 bases, with 10 bases left between them. CDR3 DNA sequence: TGCGCCAGCAGCGGGCAGGGTGCCGGGGAGCTGTTTTTT. Translated, it gives CASSGQGAGELFF.

The chain joins TRBV19 to TRBJ2-7, with D possibly TRBD2 on 5 matching bases. CDR1 and CDR2 (germline): LNHDA, SQIVND (reference sequence). The CDR3 sequence is 15 residues long. V was trimmed by 6 bases and J by 7 bases, leaving 22 bases between them. CDR3 amino acids: CASRLSELEAGEQYF. DNA of the CDR3: TGTGCCAGTAGGCTCTCCGAACTAGAAGCAGGTGAGCAGTACTTC.

This chain connects TRBV7-2 to TRBJ2-1; D is undetermined. CDR3 length equals 15 residues. V shed 4 bases and J shed 5 bases, with 15 bases lying between them. Germline CDR1 is SGHTA and CDR2 is FQGNSA. The CDR3 DNA reads TGTGCCAGCAGCTCCCGAACGGGTCGCGACAATGAGCAGTTCTTC. Translated, it gives CASSSRTGRDNEQFF. The whole variable domain, filled in from reference TRBV7-2 and TRBJ2-1, reads GAGVSQSPSNKVTEKGKDVELRCDPISGHTALYWYRQSLGQGLEFLIYFQGNSAPDKSGLPSDRFSAERTGGSVSTLTIQRTQQEDSAVYLCASSSRTGRDNEQFFGPGTRLTVL.

The chain carries TRBV19 and TRBJ1-2; D is unclear. Germline loops: CDR1 LNHDA, CDR2 SQIVND (reference sequence). Trimming left V 4 bases short and J 8 bases short, with 17 bases between. The CDR3 sequence is 14 residues long. The CDR3 loop reads CASSTPGQSWGYTF. Here the CDR3 DNA reads TGTGCCAGTAGTACACCCGGGCAGTCCTGGGGCTACACCTTC.